This T cell receptor beta chain is drawn from a study of tumour-infiltrating T cells in Burkitt lymphoma. CDR3 length: 16 amino acids. Trimming pared 5 bases from V and 7 bases from J, leaving 21 bases between. CDR1 is SGHVS and CDR2 is FNYEAQ in the germline V gene. Here immunoSEQ multiplex PCR was the method, and the copy in TCRdb shows in-frame clones only, minus some. The sample holds roughly 2,600 clones, under 85% seen once. Sequenced sample: tumor tissue. The chain has TRBV7-6 and TRBJ2-1; either TRBD1 or TRBD2 may supply D (5 bases each). This receptor was identified in a human donor with diffuse large B-cell lymphoma. For the CDR3, the DNA is TGTGCCAGCAGCGCCTACCGGGACGAGGAGAGGAATGAGCAGTTCTTC. As protein: CASSAYRDEERNEQFF.